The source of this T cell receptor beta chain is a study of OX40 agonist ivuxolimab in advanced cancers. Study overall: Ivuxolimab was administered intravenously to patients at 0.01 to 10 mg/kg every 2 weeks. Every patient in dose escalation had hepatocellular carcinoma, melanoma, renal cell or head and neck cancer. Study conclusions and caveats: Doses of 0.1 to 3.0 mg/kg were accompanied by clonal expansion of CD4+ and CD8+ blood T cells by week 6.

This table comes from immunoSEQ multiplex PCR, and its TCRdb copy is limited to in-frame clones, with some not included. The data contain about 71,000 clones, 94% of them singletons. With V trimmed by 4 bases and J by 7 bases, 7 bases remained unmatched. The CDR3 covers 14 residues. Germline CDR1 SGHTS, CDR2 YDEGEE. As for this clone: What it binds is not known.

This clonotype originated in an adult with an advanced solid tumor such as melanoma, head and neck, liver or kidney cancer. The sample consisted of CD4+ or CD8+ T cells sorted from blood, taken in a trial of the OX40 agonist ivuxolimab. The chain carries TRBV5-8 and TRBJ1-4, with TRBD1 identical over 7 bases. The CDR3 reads CASSVEGAVEKLFF. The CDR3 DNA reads TGTGCCAGCAGCGTTGAGGGGGCGGTTGAAAAACTGTTTTTT.